Only one count was recorded for the clone carrying this T cell receptor (beta chain). The data derive from a study of control samples from healthy donors and cancer patients. V lost 2 bases to trimming and J lost 0 bases, with 8 bases between them. The germline gives CDR1 MNHNS, CDR2 SASEGT. This CDR3 region has 15 residues. This table comes from immunoSEQ multiplex PCR, and its TCRdb copy is limited to in-frame clones, with some not included. The table includes about 100,000 clones, less than 90% detected once. This clonotype was sampled from a woman aged 45-65 years in good health. The chain recombines TRBV6-1 with TRBJ1-5; no definite D call. The sequenced sample consisted of blood. CDR3 in amino acids: CASSEWHVSNQPQHF. The CDR3 DNA is TGTGCCAGCAGTGAATGGCACGTTAGCAATCAGCCCCAGCATTTT.